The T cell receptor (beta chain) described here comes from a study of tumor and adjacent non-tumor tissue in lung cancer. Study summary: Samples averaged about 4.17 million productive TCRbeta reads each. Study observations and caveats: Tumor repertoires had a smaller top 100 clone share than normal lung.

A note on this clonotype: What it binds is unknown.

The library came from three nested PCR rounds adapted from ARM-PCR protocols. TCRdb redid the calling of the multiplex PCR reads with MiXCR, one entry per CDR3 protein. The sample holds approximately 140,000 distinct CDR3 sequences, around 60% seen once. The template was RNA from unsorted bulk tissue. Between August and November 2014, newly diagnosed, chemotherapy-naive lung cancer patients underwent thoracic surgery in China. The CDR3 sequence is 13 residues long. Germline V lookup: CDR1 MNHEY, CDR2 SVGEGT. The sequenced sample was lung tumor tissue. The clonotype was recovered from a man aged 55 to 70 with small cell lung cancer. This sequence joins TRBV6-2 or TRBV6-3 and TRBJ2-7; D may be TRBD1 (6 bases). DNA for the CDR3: TGTGCCAACAGTTGCGGACAGACGTACGAGCAGTACGTC. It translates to CANSCGQTYEQYV.